Listed below are T cell receptor delta chains from one sample, sequenced in a study of human gamma delta and Vdelta1 T cells. Antigens for these TCRs are unknown. TCRdb re-called the PCR reads using CATT. The sample includes roughly 13,000 delta-chain clones, over 40% of them seen just once. Material for sequencing was Vdelta1 gamma-delta T cells from blood grown in culture (DOT cells). These receptors were collected from a human donor in good health. The CDR3 runs from the conserved cysteine through the conserved F or W. The D gene is left open where the match is weak. Size is stated for part of the rows, as once, few or many counts, or as a class when the clone is expanded.

TRDJ2 | . | TRDD3 | TRDV1 | TGTGCTCTTGGGGAACCACGATGTGGGGATACGGTATTTTTGACAGCACAACTCTTCTTT | CALGEPRCGDTVFLTAQLFF
TRDJ1 | . | TRDD3 | TRDV1 | TGTGCTCTTGGGACGCTGGGAGGGGGATACGCGACCGATAAACTCATCTTT | CALGTLGGGYATDKLIF
TRDJ1 | . | TRDD3 | TRDV1 | TGTGCTCTTGGGGAACTATCCTCCCCCTGGGGGATCAACACCGATAAACTCATCTTT | CALGELSSPWGINTDKLIF
TRDJ1 | once | . | TRDV1 | TGTGCTCTTGGGGAATACGGCTGGAGGGTGGGCCCCGATAAACTCATCTTT | CALGEYGWRVGPDKLIF
TRDJ1 | once | TRDD3 | TRDV1 | TGTGCTCTTGGGGGAGCGGTCCCGTGGGGGATACGCCCCGATAAACTCATCTTT | CALGGAVPWGIRPDKLIF
TRDJ1 | . | TRDD3 | TRDV1 | TGTGCTCTTGGGGAAGTCCCTTCGTACTGGGGGATAAGAAGGGTCGATAAACTCATCTTT | CALGEVPSYWGIRRVDKLIF
TRDJ1 | . | TRDD3 | TRDV1 | TGTGCTCTTGGGAAGCCCCAAAGGGGAATCCTACACGGGATACGCGTGGACACCGATAAACTCATCTTT | CALGKPQRGILHGIRVDTDKLIF
TRDJ1 | few | . | TRAV38-2/DV8 | TGTGCTTATAGGAGCGCGCTCCTACCGGGATCTAAATCCGCACTCACCGATAAACTCATCTTT | CAYRSALLPGSKSALTDKLIF
TRDJ1 | . | . | TRDV1 | TGTGCTCTTGGGACTCCCCTTCGTCCCGATAAACTCATCTTT | CALGTPLRPDKLIF
TRDJ1 | . | TRDD3 | TRDV1 | TGTGCTCTTGGGAGCCCTCTACTGGGGGATACCATCCCCTACACCGATAAACTCATCTTT | CALGSPLLGDTIPYTDKLIF
TRDJ1 | . | . | TRDV1 | TGTGCTCTTGGGGAACCCCAGCAATACACCGATAAACGCATCTTT | CALGEPQQYTDKRIF
TRDJ1 | . | TRDD3 | TRDV1 | TGTGCTCTTGGGGAGCTACTAAAATGGGGGATAGGTGAGACCGATAAACTCATCTTT | CALGELLKWGIGETDKLIF
TRDJ1 | . | . | TRDV1 | TGTGCTCTTGGGGAAAGCCTAGCGGGGCCCGAGCAACTTATAAAAGAAAACACCGATAAACTCATCTTT | CALGESLAGPEQLIKENTDKLIF
TRDJ1 | few | . | TRDV1 | TGTGCTCTTGGGGAACTCGGAGAGTCCTATCATCCGACCGATAAACTCATCTTT | CALGELGESYHPTDKLIF
TRDJ1 | . | . | TRDV1 | TGTGCTCTTGGGGTCCAGGCCACGACGGGATCTTCCGCGTACACCGATAAACTCATCTTT | CALGVQATTGSSAYTDKLIF
TRDJ1 | few | TRDD3 | TRDV1 | TGTGCTCTTGGGGAACTTAAGATCCCCCTGGGGGATACAAGCGATAAACTCATCTTT | CALGELKIPLGDTSDKLIF
TRDJ1 | once | TRDD3 | TRDV1 | TGTGCTCTTGGGGTCCTCCCAGTCGGCTGGGGGCCGTACACCGATAAACTCATCTTT | CALGVLPVGWGPYTDKLIF
TRDJ1 | . | TRDD2 | TRDV1 | TGTGCTCTTGGGGAGGTCCTTCCTACGTACTGGGGCCCCGGTGGCACCGATAAACTCATCTTT | CALGEVLPTYWGPGGTDKLIF
TRDJ1 | . | TRDD3 | TRDV1 | TGTGCTCTTGGGGAACCCGGGGGTTCGCACTGGGGGATACACACCGATAAACTCATCTTT | CALGEPGGSHWGIHTDKLIF
TRDJ1 | . | . | TRDV2 | TGTGCCTGTGACACCGGATACACCGATAAACTCATCTTT | CACDTGYTDKLIF
TRDJ1 | . | TRDD3 | TRDV1 | TGTGCTCTTGGGGAACCTCGCCCTGGGGGTTCGGGGTACACCGATAAACTCATCTTT | CALGEPRPGGSGYTDKLIF
TRDJ1 | . | TRDD3 | TRDV1 | TGTGCTCTTGGGGAACTAAAAAGGACTCCTACCGATATGGGGGATACGCGTATCGTCGATAAACTCATCTTT | CALGELKRTPTDMGDTRIVDKLIF
TRDJ1 | . | TRDD3 | TRDV1 | TGTGCTCTTGGGGAACTTACTATGGGGGAGCACACCGATAAACTCATCTTT | CALGELTMGEHTDKLIF
TRDJ1 | once | . | TRDV1 | TGTGCTCTTGGTCCCCGTTTTCCTGCGGATTTTTTCCCCCTAAGAGACACCGATAAACTCATCTTT | CALGPRFPADFFPLRDTDKLIF
TRDJ1 | . | . | TRDV1 | TGTGCTCTTGGGGAACGGCCCAGAATTGGGGGCTCGCCCACCGACACCGATAAACTCATCTTT | CALGERPRIGGSPTDTDKLIF